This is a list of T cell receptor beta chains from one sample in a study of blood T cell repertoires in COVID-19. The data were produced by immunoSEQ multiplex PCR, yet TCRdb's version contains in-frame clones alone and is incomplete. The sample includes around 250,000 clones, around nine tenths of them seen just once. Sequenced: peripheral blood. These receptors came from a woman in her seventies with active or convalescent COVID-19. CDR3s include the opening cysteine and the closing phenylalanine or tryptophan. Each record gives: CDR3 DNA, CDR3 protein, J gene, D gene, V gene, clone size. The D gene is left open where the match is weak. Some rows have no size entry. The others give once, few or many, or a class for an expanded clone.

cdr3_nt: TGTGCCACCAGCAGAGGAGGGCCTAGGGGCAATCAGCCCCAGCATTTT
cdr3_aa: CATSRGGPRGNQPQHF
j_call: TRBJ1-5
d_call: .
v_call: TRBV15
clone_size: .

cdr3_nt: TGTGCCAGCAGTCGACCCACACGGGGAGGGTACTATGGCTACACCTTC
cdr3_aa: CASSRPTRGGYYGYTF
j_call: TRBJ1-2
d_call: .
v_call: TRBV6-6
clone_size: .

cdr3_nt: TGTGCCAGCAGACGACTCTCTTTTGGGACAGTCGGACACGAGCAGTACTTC
cdr3_aa: CASRRLSFGTVGHEQYF
j_call: TRBJ2-7
d_call: .
v_call: TRBV21-1
clone_size: .

cdr3_nt: TGTGCCAGCAGCCAAGTTGTTGGACAGGAGAATTCACCCCTCCACTTT
cdr3_aa: CASSQVVGQENSPLHF
j_call: TRBJ1-6
d_call: TRBD1
v_call: TRBV3-1/TRBV3-2
clone_size: .

cdr3_nt: TGTGCCACCAGTGATACAGGCGCCTACACCTTC
cdr3_aa: CATSDTGAYTF
j_call: TRBJ1-2
d_call: .
v_call: TRBV24-1
clone_size: .

cdr3_nt: TGTGCCAGTAAGAAGGACACCAACACCGGGGAGCTGTTTTTT
cdr3_aa: CASKKDTNTGELFF
j_call: TRBJ2-2
d_call: .
v_call: TRBV19
clone_size: .

cdr3_nt: TGTGCCAGTTCAGGGACTTCCCAATTAGCCAAAAACATTCAGTACTTC
cdr3_aa: CASSGTSQLAKNIQYF
j_call: TRBJ2-4
d_call: .
v_call: TRBV19
clone_size: .

cdr3_nt: TGTGCCAGCTCACCTACGACAGGCTTCCAAAATCAGCCCCAGCATTTT
cdr3_aa: CASSPTTGFQNQPQHF
j_call: TRBJ1-5
d_call: .
v_call: TRBV18
clone_size: .

cdr3_nt: TGTGCCAGCAGCCCCCGGACAGCGACTAACTATGGCTACACCTTC
cdr3_aa: CASSPRTATNYGYTF
j_call: TRBJ1-2
d_call: .
v_call: TRBV7-2
clone_size: few

cdr3_nt: TGTGCCAGCAGTCCCGAACAGGGGGCGTATGAGCAGTTCTTC
cdr3_aa: CASSPEQGAYEQFF
j_call: TRBJ2-1
d_call: TRBD1
v_call: TRBV6-4
clone_size: .

cdr3_nt: TGTGCCAGCAGCCAGGGGTTTGGTCAGCCCCAGCATTTT
cdr3_aa: CASSQGFGQPQHF
j_call: TRBJ1-5
d_call: .
v_call: TRBV9
clone_size: .

cdr3_nt: TGTGCCAGTAGCCCAGGGGAGGGCCGCAAAGCTTTCTTT
cdr3_aa: CASSPGEGRKAFF
j_call: TRBJ1-1
d_call: .
v_call: TRBV19
clone_size: .

cdr3_nt: TGTGCCAGCAGCCAAGTCCAGGGGGCTGGCTACACCTTC
cdr3_aa: CASSQVQGAGYTF
j_call: TRBJ1-2
d_call: TRBD1
v_call: TRBV3-1/TRBV3-2
clone_size: once

cdr3_nt: TGTGCCATCAACGTAGGGCAGGGTAGACGCGAGCAGTACTTC
cdr3_aa: CAINVGQGRREQYF
j_call: TRBJ2-7
d_call: .
v_call: TRBV10-3
clone_size: .

cdr3_nt: TGTGCCAGCAGCCTATCTAGCGGGGACACAGATACGCAGTATTTT
cdr3_aa: CASSLSSGDTDTQYF
j_call: TRBJ2-3
d_call: TRBD2
v_call: TRBV3-1/TRBV3-2
clone_size: .

cdr3_nt: TGTGCCAGCTCACCTCGACAGGGGGATCACACTGAAGCTTTCTTT
cdr3_aa: CASSPRQGDHTEAFF
j_call: TRBJ1-1
d_call: TRBD1
v_call: TRBV18
clone_size: .

cdr3_nt: TGTGCCAGCAGCCGCGACGGGGATAGCAATCAGCCCCAGCATTTT
cdr3_aa: CASSRDGDSNQPQHF
j_call: TRBJ1-5
d_call: .
v_call: TRBV7-2
clone_size: .

cdr3_nt: TGTGCCAGCAGCTTAGGGGGCTCCAATGAGCAGTTCTTC
cdr3_aa: CASSLGGSNEQFF
j_call: TRBJ2-1
d_call: .
v_call: TRBV7-2
clone_size: once

cdr3_nt: TGCAGCGTTGAAGTAGGGGGGGGAGATACGCAGTATTTT
cdr3_aa: CSVEVGGGDTQYF
j_call: TRBJ2-3
d_call: .
v_call: TRBV29-1
clone_size: once

cdr3_nt: TGTGCCAGCAATTACCAGGGGGCGGAGATTGAGACCCAGTACTTC
cdr3_aa: CASNYQGAEIETQYF
j_call: TRBJ2-5
d_call: TRBD1
v_call: TRBV2
clone_size: .

cdr3_nt: TGTGCCAGCAGCTTAGGTGCAGGACTATTAAGCGGGGAGCTGTTTTTT
cdr3_aa: CASSLGAGLLSGELFF
j_call: TRBJ2-2
d_call: .
v_call: TRBV7-2
clone_size: .

cdr3_nt: TGTGCCAGCAGCTTAGAGGGAGGGAACACTGAAGCTTTCTTT
cdr3_aa: CASSLEGGNTEAFF
j_call: TRBJ1-1
d_call: .
v_call: TRBV7-2
clone_size: few

cdr3_nt: TGTGCCAGCAGTCCCGGACAGGGGGAAAAACTGTTTTTT
cdr3_aa: CASSPGQGEKLFF
j_call: TRBJ1-4
d_call: TRBD1
v_call: TRBV12-3/TRBV12-4
clone_size: .

cdr3_nt: TGTGCCAGCAGCCCAGGGATCGCGAAGCAGTACTTC
cdr3_aa: CASSPGIAKQYF
j_call: TRBJ2-7
d_call: .
v_call: TRBV5-8
clone_size: once

cdr3_nt: TGTGCCAGCAGGATATGGACAGGGGGCGATCAGCCCCAGCATTTT
cdr3_aa: CASRIWTGGDQPQHF
j_call: TRBJ1-5
d_call: TRBD1
v_call: TRBV7-2
clone_size: .

cdr3_nt: TGCGCCAGCAGTGGATTAGGGGGATTGAACACTGAAGCTTTCTTT
cdr3_aa: CASSGLGGLNTEAFF
j_call: TRBJ1-1
d_call: .
v_call: TRBV10-2
clone_size: .

cdr3_nt: TGTGCCAGCAGCTTAGCGCTGGGGGCCGATCAGCCCCAGCATTTT
cdr3_aa: CASSLALGADQPQHF
j_call: TRBJ1-5
d_call: .
v_call: TRBV7-8
clone_size: .

cdr3_nt: TGTGCCAGCAGCTCGGGGACTTTCCTGGCCAATGAGCAGTTCTTC
cdr3_aa: CASSSGTFLANEQFF
j_call: TRBJ2-1
d_call: .
v_call: TRBV7-9
clone_size: .

cdr3_nt: TGTGCCAGTAGTTTTCGCAGGGGTCACATCCTTAATTCACCCCTCCACTTT
cdr3_aa: CASSFRRGHILNSPLHF
j_call: TRBJ1-6
d_call: .
v_call: TRBV19
clone_size: .

cdr3_nt: TGTGCCACCTCCGCCGGGGGGCCTCCCGTCGAGCAGTACTTC
cdr3_aa: CATSAGGPPVEQYF
j_call: TRBJ2-7
d_call: .
v_call: TRBV24-1
clone_size: .

cdr3_nt: TGTGCCAGCAGCTTCTTAGCGGGGGGTAGCACAGATACGCAGTATTTT
cdr3_aa: CASSFLAGGSTDTQYF
j_call: TRBJ2-3
d_call: TRBD2
v_call: TRBV11-2
clone_size: .

cdr3_nt: TGCGCCAGCAGCTTCTTGGAAGGGAGTGGCTACACCTTC
cdr3_aa: CASSFLEGSGYTF
j_call: TRBJ1-2
d_call: .
v_call: TRBV5-1
clone_size: few

cdr3_nt: TGTGCCAGTAGTATGGACAGGGGGATTGCGAATTCACCCCTCCACTTT
cdr3_aa: CASSMDRGIANSPLHF
j_call: TRBJ1-6
d_call: TRBD1
v_call: TRBV19
clone_size: .

cdr3_nt: TGCAGTGTAAGAGGTGATGGCTACACCTTC
cdr3_aa: CSVRGDGYTF
j_call: TRBJ1-2
d_call: .
v_call: TRBV20-1
clone_size: .

cdr3_nt: TGTGCCACCAGTGATTTGTTCCCAAATTCACCCCTCCACTTT
cdr3_aa: CATSDLFPNSPLHF
j_call: TRBJ1-6
d_call: .
v_call: TRBV24-1
clone_size: once

cdr3_nt: TGTGCCAGCAGTCGAGGCGAGGGAGGCTACACCTTC
cdr3_aa: CASSRGEGGYTF
j_call: TRBJ1-2
d_call: .
v_call: TRBV6-5
clone_size: .

cdr3_nt: TGTGCCAGCAGCTTCACTAGCGGGGGTAACAATGAGCAGTTCTTC
cdr3_aa: CASSFTSGGNNEQFF
j_call: TRBJ2-1
d_call: TRBD2
v_call: TRBV7-3
clone_size: .

cdr3_nt: TGTGCCAGCAGCGGCGGGGGGGACAGCTTCTACAATGAGCAGTTCTTC
cdr3_aa: CASSGGGDSFYNEQFF
j_call: TRBJ2-1
d_call: TRBD2
v_call: TRBV9
clone_size: .

cdr3_nt: TGTGCCAGCAGCGAACCACAGGGCCGACTAAATTCACCCCTCCACTTT
cdr3_aa: CASSEPQGRLNSPLHF
j_call: TRBJ1-6
d_call: .
v_call: TRBV3-1/TRBV3-2
clone_size: .

cdr3_nt: TGTGCCAGCAGGGAAGTTTATAGCAATCAGCCCCAGCATTTT
cdr3_aa: CASREVYSNQPQHF
j_call: TRBJ1-5
d_call: .
v_call: TRBV2
clone_size: .

cdr3_nt: TGTGCTAGTGGCCCGACAGAATATAGCAATCAGCCCCAGCATTTT
cdr3_aa: CASGPTEYSNQPQHF
j_call: TRBJ1-5
d_call: .
v_call: TRBV12-5
clone_size: .

cdr3_nt: TGTGCCAGCAGTCAGTCATTAGGGGGCGAGCAGTACTTC
cdr3_aa: CASSQSLGGEQYF
j_call: TRBJ2-7
d_call: .
v_call: TRBV2
clone_size: .

cdr3_nt: TGTGCCAGCAGCTCCGGGACAGTTAATGAAAAACTGTTTTTT
cdr3_aa: CASSSGTVNEKLFF
j_call: TRBJ1-4
d_call: TRBD1
v_call: TRBV7-9
clone_size: .

cdr3_nt: TGTGCCAGCAGCTCTACGGGGGTACGCAACACCGGGGAGCTGTTTTTT
cdr3_aa: CASSSTGVRNTGELFF
j_call: TRBJ2-2
d_call: .
v_call: TRBV7-9
clone_size: .

cdr3_nt: TGTGCCAGCAGCTTAGGGGGACTTCCTCCAGCTTTCTTT
cdr3_aa: CASSLGGLPPAFF
j_call: TRBJ1-1
d_call: .
v_call: TRBV7-2
clone_size: .

cdr3_nt: TGCGCCAGCAGCCCAGCAGAGACAGCTGCCGGGGAGCTGTTTTTT
cdr3_aa: CASSPAETAAGELFF
j_call: TRBJ2-2
d_call: .
v_call: TRBV4-3
clone_size: .

cdr3_nt: TGTGCCAGCAGCCACCGGGACAGGGGGACAGATACGCAGTATTTT
cdr3_aa: CASSHRDRGTDTQYF
j_call: TRBJ2-3
d_call: TRBD1
v_call: TRBV11-2
clone_size: .

cdr3_nt: TGTGCCAGCAGCGTAGGGCTAGCGGACACCGGGGAGCTGTTTTTT
cdr3_aa: CASSVGLADTGELFF
j_call: TRBJ2-2
d_call: TRBD2
v_call: TRBV9
clone_size: .

cdr3_nt: TGTGCCAGCAGCTTAGGGATCGGGGGTGAAGCTTTCTTT
cdr3_aa: CASSLGIGGEAFF
j_call: TRBJ1-1
d_call: .
v_call: TRBV11-1
clone_size: once

cdr3_nt: TGTGCCAGCAGCTTAACCGGGACAGGGGCCTACGAGCAGTACTTC
cdr3_aa: CASSLTGTGAYEQYF
j_call: TRBJ2-7
d_call: TRBD1
v_call: TRBV5-8
clone_size: .

cdr3_nt: TGCAGTGCTAGTGATAGTAACTATGGCTACACCTTC
cdr3_aa: CSASDSNYGYTF
j_call: TRBJ1-2
d_call: .
v_call: TRBV20-1
clone_size: .

cdr3_nt: TGTGCCATCAGAGACGTACAGGGGAGGAGTGAAGCTTTCTTT
cdr3_aa: CAIRDVQGRSEAFF
j_call: TRBJ1-1
d_call: TRBD1
v_call: TRBV10-3
clone_size: .

cdr3_nt: TGTGCCAGCAGCCAAGAGGGCGACTATGGCTACACCTTC
cdr3_aa: CASSQEGDYGYTF
j_call: TRBJ1-2
d_call: .
v_call: TRBV6-5
clone_size: .